A single T cell receptor beta chain is shown here with its context. The trim removed 4 bases at V and 1 base at J, leaving 4 bases unmatched. The CDR3 totals 14 residues. Germline values: CDR1 SGHKS, CDR2 YYEKEE (reference sequence). The record originates from a study of CD8+ T cells in alopecia areata. Sequencing relied on a cDNA template that was reverse transcribed from extracted RNA. Some clones are missing from TCRdb's copy, which holds only in-frame ones; the method was immunoSEQ multiplex PCR. The sample contains about 130,000 clones, 58% of which appear only once. This chain joins TRBV5-5 and TRBJ2-5, with 7 bases aligning to TRBD1. The material sequenced was CD4+ T cells sorted from blood, taken at week 0. The receptor comes from a human donor with alopecia areata. The CDR3 DNA is TGTGCCAGCAGCCCGGGACAGCTCCAAGAGACCCAGTACTTC. Its protein is CASSPGQLQETQYF. Looking up the rest from reference TRBV5-5 and TRBJ2-5 gives the full variable domain: DAGVTQSPTHLIKTRGQQVTLRCSPISGHKSVSWYQQVLGQGPQFIFQYYEKEERGRGNFPDRFSARQFPNYSSELNVNALLLGDSALYLCASSPGQLQETQYFGPGTRLLVL.